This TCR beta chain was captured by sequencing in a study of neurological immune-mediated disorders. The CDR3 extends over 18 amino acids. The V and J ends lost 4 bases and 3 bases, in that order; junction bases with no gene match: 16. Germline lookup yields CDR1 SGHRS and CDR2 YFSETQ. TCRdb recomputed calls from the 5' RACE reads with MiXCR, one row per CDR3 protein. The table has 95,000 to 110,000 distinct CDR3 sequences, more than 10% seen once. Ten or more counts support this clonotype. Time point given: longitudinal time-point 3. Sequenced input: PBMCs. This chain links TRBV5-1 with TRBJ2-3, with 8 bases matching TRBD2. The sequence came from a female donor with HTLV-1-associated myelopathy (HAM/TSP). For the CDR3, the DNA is TGCGCCAGCAGCGGAGGTCGGACTAGCACGACACCAACAGATACGCAGTATTTT. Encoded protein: CASSGGRTSTTPTDTQYF.